The next 7 T cell receptor beta chains were all read from a single sample in a study of CDR3 diversity in severe acne. One entry per CDR3 protein, called by TCRdb with MiXCR from the PCR reads. The repertoire consists of under 95,000 distinct CDR3 sequences, with over 45% occurring once and the leading ten covering about 9.4%. Sequencing was done on a sample of blood. The receptors were gathered from a male donor in good health, serving as a control.

This clonotype was counted many times. J is TRBJ1-2 and V is TRBV14; D is undetermined. V gave up 3 bases and J gave up 8 bases, with 13 bases separating them. The germline V gene has CDR1 SGHDN and CDR2 FVKESK. The CDR3 contains 13 residues. CDR3 DNA: TGTGCCAGCAGCCAGTTTAGCGGTGGAGGCTACACCTTC. Encoded protein: CASSQFSGGGYTF.

This clonotype has only a few counts. The chain couples TRBV5-1 to TRBJ2-5; D is perhaps TRBD2 (6 bases). The CDR3 has 15 amino acids. V was trimmed by 0 bases and J by 2 bases, leaving 11 bases between them. Germline V lookup: CDR1 SGHRS, CDR2 YFSETQ. The CDR3 loop reads CASSLAGTPQETQYF. CDR3 DNA sequence: TGCGCCAGCAGCTTGGCCGGGACTCCACAAGAGACCCAGTACTTC.

The V call is TRBV5-1, the J call TRBJ2-6, with TRBD2 as a possible D gene (6 bases). The germline V gene has CDR1 SGHRS and CDR2 YFSETQ. Trimming cost V 4 bases and J 0 bases, with 14 bases left between them. The CDR3 extends over 17 amino acids. The CDR3 spells CASSRIGGSSGANVLTF. The CDR3 DNA is TGCGCCAGCAGCCGGATCGGGGGAAGCTCTGGGGCCAACGTCCTGACTTTC.

This chain joins TRBV7-8 and TRBJ1-2, with D possibly TRBD1 on 5 matching bases. The CDR3 is 13 residues long. V was pared by 5 bases and J by 7 bases, with 14 bases between. Germline CDR1 and CDR2: SGHVS and FQNEAQ. CDR3 bases: TGTGCCAGCAGCCCAGGGTTTGGCTGTGGCTACACCTTC. This codes for CASSPGFGCGYTF.

With respect to this clonotype: Given a much more abundant clone one base away, this may be a read error. V is TRBV24-1 and J is TRBJ1-1; maybe TRBD1 (5 bases). This CDR3 comprises 14 residues. Trimming cost V 5 bases and J 3 bases, with 12 bases left between them. Germline values: CDR1 KGHDR, CDR2 SFDVKD. CDR3 DNA sequence: TGTGCCACCAGTGGGGGGGGGATGGACACTGAAGCTTTCTTT. It yields the protein CATSGGGMDTEAFF.

This chain uses TRBV20-1 with TRBJ2-3, with TRBD2 matching 10 bases. This CDR3 has 15 residues. Losses at the gene ends were 0 bases for V and 1 base for J; bases not matched to a gene: 1. Germline-derived CDR1 and CDR2 are DFQATT and SNEGSKA (reference sequence). The CDR3 loop is CSARDGTSGTDTQYF. The CDR3 region has the DNA TGCAGTGCTAGAGACGGGACTAGCGGCACAGATACGCAGTATTTT.

This clonotype was observed a few times. V usage is TRBV7-9 and J usage is TRBJ2-7; no definite D call. The germline V gene has CDR1 SEHNR and CDR2 FQNEAQ (reference sequence). CDR3 length equals 14 residues. Deletions cut 3 bases from V and 2 bases from J, with 11 bases between. CDR3 sequence: CASSFTGRTYEQYF. Here the CDR3 DNA reads TGTGCCAGCAGCTTCACCGGCAGAACCTACGAGCAGTACTTC.